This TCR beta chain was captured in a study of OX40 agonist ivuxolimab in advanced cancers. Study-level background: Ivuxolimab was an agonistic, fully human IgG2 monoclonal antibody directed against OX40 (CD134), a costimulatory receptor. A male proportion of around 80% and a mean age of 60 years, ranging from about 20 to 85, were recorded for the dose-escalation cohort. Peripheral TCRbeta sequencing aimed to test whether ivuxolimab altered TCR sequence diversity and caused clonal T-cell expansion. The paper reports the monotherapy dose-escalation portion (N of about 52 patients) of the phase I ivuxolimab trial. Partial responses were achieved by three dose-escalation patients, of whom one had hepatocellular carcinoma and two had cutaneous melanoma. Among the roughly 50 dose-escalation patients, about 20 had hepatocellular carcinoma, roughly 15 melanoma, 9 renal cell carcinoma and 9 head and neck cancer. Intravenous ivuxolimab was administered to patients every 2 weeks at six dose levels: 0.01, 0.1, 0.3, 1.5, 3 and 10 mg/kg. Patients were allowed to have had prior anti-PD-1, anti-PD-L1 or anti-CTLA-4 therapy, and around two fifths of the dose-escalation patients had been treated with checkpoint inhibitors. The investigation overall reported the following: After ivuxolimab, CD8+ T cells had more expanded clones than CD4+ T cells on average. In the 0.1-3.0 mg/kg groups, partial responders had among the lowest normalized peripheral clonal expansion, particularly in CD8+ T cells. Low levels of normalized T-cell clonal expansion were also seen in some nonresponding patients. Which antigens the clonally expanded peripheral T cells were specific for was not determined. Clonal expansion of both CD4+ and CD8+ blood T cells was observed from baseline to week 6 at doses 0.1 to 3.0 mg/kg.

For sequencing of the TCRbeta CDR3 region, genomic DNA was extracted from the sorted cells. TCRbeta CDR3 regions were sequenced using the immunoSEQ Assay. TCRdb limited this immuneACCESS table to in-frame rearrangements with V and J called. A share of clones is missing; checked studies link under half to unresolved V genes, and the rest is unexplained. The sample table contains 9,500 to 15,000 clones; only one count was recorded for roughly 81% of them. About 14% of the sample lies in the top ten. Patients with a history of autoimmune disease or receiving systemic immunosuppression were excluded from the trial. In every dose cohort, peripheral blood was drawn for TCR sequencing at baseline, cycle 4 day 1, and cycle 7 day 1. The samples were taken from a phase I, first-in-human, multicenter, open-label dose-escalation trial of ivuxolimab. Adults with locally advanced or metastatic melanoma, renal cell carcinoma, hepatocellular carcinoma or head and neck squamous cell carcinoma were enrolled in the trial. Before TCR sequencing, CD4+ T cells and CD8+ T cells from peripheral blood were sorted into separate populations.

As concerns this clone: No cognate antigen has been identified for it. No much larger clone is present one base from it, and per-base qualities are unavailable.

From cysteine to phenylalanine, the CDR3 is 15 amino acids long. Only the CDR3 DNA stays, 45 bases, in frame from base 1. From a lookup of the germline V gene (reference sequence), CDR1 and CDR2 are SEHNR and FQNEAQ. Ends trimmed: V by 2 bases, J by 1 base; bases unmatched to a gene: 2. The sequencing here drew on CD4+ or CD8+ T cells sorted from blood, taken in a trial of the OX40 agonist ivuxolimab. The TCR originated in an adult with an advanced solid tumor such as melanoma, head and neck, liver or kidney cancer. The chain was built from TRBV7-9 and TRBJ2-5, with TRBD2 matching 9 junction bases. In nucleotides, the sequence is TGTGCCAGCAGCTTAAGACTAGCGGCCCAAGAGACCCAGTACTTC. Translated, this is CASSLRLAAQETQYF.